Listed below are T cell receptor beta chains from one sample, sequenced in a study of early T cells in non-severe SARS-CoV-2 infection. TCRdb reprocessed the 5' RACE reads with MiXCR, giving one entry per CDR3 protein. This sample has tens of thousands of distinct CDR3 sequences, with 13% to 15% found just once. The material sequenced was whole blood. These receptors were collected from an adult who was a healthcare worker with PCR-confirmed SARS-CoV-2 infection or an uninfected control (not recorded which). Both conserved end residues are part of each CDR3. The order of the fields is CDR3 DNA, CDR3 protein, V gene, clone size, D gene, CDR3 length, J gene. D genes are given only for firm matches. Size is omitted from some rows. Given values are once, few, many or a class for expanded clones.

CDR3nt: TGTGCCAGCAGTTGGGTCCCCACTGAAGCTTTCTTT
CDR3aa: CASSWVPTEAFF
v_gene: TRBV28
abundance: .
d_gene: .
len: 12
j_gene: TRBJ1-1

CDR3nt: TGCGCCAGCAGTGAGATACAGGGGATTGGGACTGAAGCTTTCTTT
CDR3aa: CASSEIQGIGTEAFF
v_gene: TRBV10-2
abundance: .
d_gene: TRBD1
len: 15
j_gene: TRBJ1-1

CDR3nt: TGCGCCAGCAGCTTGACGTTCCCGAACACTGAAGCTTTCTTT
CDR3aa: CASSLTFPNTEAFF
v_gene: TRBV5-1
abundance: many
d_gene: .
len: 14
j_gene: TRBJ1-1

CDR3nt: TGTGCCACCTCAGGATACCAAGAGACCCAGTACTTC
CDR3aa: CATSGYQETQYF
v_gene: TRBV18
abundance: few
d_gene: .
len: 12
j_gene: TRBJ2-5

CDR3nt: TGTGCCAGCAGGGGGTGGAGAGGGGAAGAGCAGCCCCAGCATTTT
CDR3aa: CASRGWRGEEQPQHF
v_gene: TRBV28
abundance: .
d_gene: .
len: 15
j_gene: TRBJ1-5

CDR3nt: TGCAGCGTCACCGAAAGCGGGAGGACCTACAATGAGCAGTTCTTC
CDR3aa: CSVTESGRTYNEQFF
v_gene: TRBV29-1
abundance: few
d_gene: TRBD2
len: 15
j_gene: TRBJ2-1

CDR3nt: TGTGCCAGCAGCCAATACAATGAAGCTTTCTTT
CDR3aa: CASSQYNEAFF
v_gene: TRBV14
abundance: .
d_gene: .
len: 11
j_gene: TRBJ1-1

CDR3nt: TGTGCCAGCAGCAGGACTAGCGGGGGGTACCAAGAGACCCAGTACTTC
CDR3aa: CASSRTSGGYQETQYF
v_gene: TRBV6-2/TRBV6-3
abundance: .
d_gene: TRBD2
len: 16
j_gene: TRBJ2-5

CDR3nt: TGTGCCAGCAGCTTTATGGGACAGGGGTATGAGACCCAGTACTTC
CDR3aa: CASSFMGQGYETQYF
v_gene: TRBV7-2
abundance: .
d_gene: TRBD1
len: 15
j_gene: TRBJ2-5

CDR3nt: TGTGCCAGCAGCCAAGATACAGGATTTAATTCACCCCTCCACTTT
CDR3aa: CASSQDTGFNSPLHF
v_gene: TRBV14
abundance: few
d_gene: .
len: 15
j_gene: TRBJ1-6

CDR3nt: TGTGCCAGCAGCTTGGACGGGGCCACCGGGGAGCTGTTTTTT
CDR3aa: CASSLDGATGELFF
v_gene: TRBV5-5
abundance: many
d_gene: .
len: 14
j_gene: TRBJ2-2

CDR3nt: TGCAGCGTTGCGGGTGCTGAGGTATCTAACTATGGCTACACCTTC
CDR3aa: CSVAGAEVSNYGYTF
v_gene: TRBV29-1
abundance: .
d_gene: .
len: 15
j_gene: TRBJ1-2

CDR3nt: TGTGCCAGCAGTCCTAACAGGCACGAGCAGTACTTC
CDR3aa: CASSPNRHEQYF
v_gene: TRBV25-1
abundance: few
d_gene: .
len: 12
j_gene: TRBJ2-7

CDR3nt: TGCGCCAGCAGTGAGATGGGACTAGTTCCACCCTACAATGAGCAGTTCTTC
CDR3aa: CASSEMGLVPPYNEQFF
v_gene: TRBV10-1
abundance: many
d_gene: TRBD2
len: 17
j_gene: TRBJ2-1

CDR3nt: TGTGCCAGCAGTTATCCAGCGGGAGGGGACAATGAGCAGTTCTTC
CDR3aa: CASSYPAGGDNEQFF
v_gene: TRBV6-5
abundance: few
d_gene: TRBD2
len: 15
j_gene: TRBJ2-1

CDR3nt: TGCAGCGTGGAGGGGCTAGCGGGAGGGCGGACCTACAATGAGCAGTTCTTC
CDR3aa: CSVEGLAGGRTYNEQFF
v_gene: TRBV29-1
abundance: few
d_gene: TRBD2
len: 17
j_gene: TRBJ2-1